A selection of T cell receptor beta chains follows, all from one sample in a study of control samples from healthy donors and cancer patients. Here immunoSEQ multiplex PCR was the method, and the copy in TCRdb shows in-frame clones only, minus some. The table records about 60,000 clones, 88% of them present only once. Sequenced input: blood. Receptors were obtained from a man aged 45 to 65 in good health. Both conserved end residues are part of each CDR3. A D gene is named only where the DNA matches it firmly. Rows may omit the clone size; those that give it use once, few, many or a size class.

V gene	clone size	CDR3 length	D gene	J gene	CDR3 protein	CDR3 DNA
TRBV27	NA	14	NA	TRBJ1-1	CASQWSGGNTEAFF	TGTGCCTCTCAGTGGTCAGGAGGGAACACTGAAGCTTTCTTT
TRBV24-1	NA	13	TRBD2	TRBJ2-1	CATSVTSGGEQFF	TGTGCCACCAGTGTTACTAGCGGCGGTGAGCAGTTCTTC
TRBV4-2	NA	17	TRBD2	TRBJ2-7	CASSQDFGLAGTYEQYF	TGTGCCAGCAGCCAAGATTTCGGCCTAGCGGGTACCTACGAGCAGTACTTC
TRBV7-9	NA	13	NA	TRBJ2-7	CASSRLDTLEQYF	TGTGCCAGCAGCCGACTGGACACCCTCGAGCAGTACTTC
TRBV6-1	NA	12	NA	TRBJ2-7	CASTIGSYEQYF	TGTGCCAGCACTATCGGCTCCTACGAGCAGTACTTC
TRBV19	few	14	TRBD1	TRBJ1-5	CASSMGQGRQPQHF	TGTGCCAGTAGTATGGGACAGGGAAGGCAGCCCCAGCATTTT
TRBV11-2	NA	14	TRBD1	TRBJ2-3	CASSYGQGTDTQYF	TGTGCCAGCAGCTACGGACAGGGGACAGATACGCAGTATTTT
TRBV24-1	NA	13	TRBD1	TRBJ2-3	CATEGQLTDTQYF	TGTGCCACCGAGGGACAGCTCACAGATACGCAGTATTTT
TRBV6-2/TRBV6-3	NA	13	NA	TRBJ2-3	CASSLSVGNTQYF	TGTGCCAGCAGTTTGAGTGTTGGGAATACGCAGTATTTT
TRBV5-1	NA	12	NA	TRBJ2-5	CASPVHQETQYF	TGCGCCAGCCCCGTCCACCAAGAGACCCAGTACTTC
TRBV7-6	NA	16	TRBD2	TRBJ2-1	CASSLWGGSSYNEQFF	TGTGCCAGCAGCTTATGGGGCGGGAGCTCCTACAATGAGCAGTTCTTC
TRBV7-2	NA	15	TRBD2	TRBJ2-2	CASSFTSADTGELFF	TGTGCCAGCAGCTTTACTAGCGCCGACACCGGGGAGCTGTTTTTT
TRBV4-2	NA	17	TRBD2	TRBJ2-1	CASSQDGTSGAFNEQFF	TGTGCCAGCAGCCAAGATGGGACTAGCGGGGCCTTCAATGAGCAGTTCTTC
TRBV15	NA	16	NA	TRBJ1-4	CATSRDRAGENEKLFF	TGTGCCACCAGCAGAGATCGGGCAGGGGAGAATGAAAAACTGTTTTTT
TRBV4-3	NA	16	NA	TRBJ1-4	CASSQAGGTTNEKLFF	TGCGCCAGCAGCCAAGCCGGGGGGACCACTAATGAAAAACTGTTTTTT
TRBV6-6	NA	14	NA	TRBJ2-1	CASSYPVNINEQFF	TGTGCCAGCAGTTACCCCGTGAACATCAATGAGCAGTTCTTC
TRBV29-1	few	13	NA	TRBJ2-5	CSVEDYISLTQYF	TGCAGCGTTGAAGATTATATTTCTTTGACCCAGTACTTC
TRBV5-6	NA	17	TRBD1	TRBJ1-1	CASSLGQGLWGNTEAFF	TGTGCCAGCAGCTTGGGACAGGGTTTATGGGGGAACACTGAAGCTTTCTTT
TRBV4-3	NA	13	NA	TRBJ1-4	CASAGREGEKLFF	TGCGCCAGCGCGGGTAGGGAAGGTGAAAAACTGTTTTTT
TRBV6-6	NA	12	NA	TRBJ2-2	CASSYPFGELFF	TGTGCCAGCAGTTACCCATTCGGGGAGCTGTTTTTT
TRBV10-3	NA	12	NA	TRBJ1-5	CAISDSNQPQHF	TGTGCCATCAGTGACAGCAATCAGCCCCAGCATTTT
TRBV28	few	12	NA	TRBJ1-6	CASRAGDPPLHF	TGTGCCAGCAGAGCAGGAGATCCACCCCTCCACTTT
TRBV28	NA	12	NA	TRBJ2-3	CASSLPVNTQYF	TGTGCCAGCAGCCTTCCGGTAAATACGCAGTATTTT
TRBV5-5	few	13	TRBD1	TRBJ1-2	CASSLETGYGYTF	TGTGCCAGCAGCTTGGAGACAGGGTATGGCTACACCTTC
TRBV10-2	NA	13	NA	TRBJ2-7	CASSAGRGYEQYF	TGCGCCAGCAGTGCTGGCAGGGGTTACGAGCAGTACTTC
TRBV3-1/TRBV3-2	NA	13	NA	TRBJ2-7	CASSQVGSYEQYF	TGTGCCAGCAGCCAGGTGGGGTCCTACGAGCAGTACTTC
TRBV11-2	NA	14	NA	TRBJ2-7	CASTPRPSSGEQYF	TGTGCCAGCACCCCCCGCCCCAGCTCGGGGGAGCAGTACTTC
TRBV7-6	NA	15	TRBD2	TRBJ2-3	CASSLSGKGTDTQYF	TGTGCCAGCAGCTTAAGCGGGAAGGGCACAGATACGCAGTATTTT
TRBV21-1	NA	11	NA	TRBJ1-1	CASSKDGTGRF	TGTGCCAGCAGCAAAGATGGGACAGGGCGGTTT
TRBV30	NA	16	TRBD2	TRBJ2-1	CAWRKHRTSGSYEQFF	TGTGCCTGGCGTAAGCATCGGACTAGCGGGAGTTATGAGCAGTTCTTC
TRBV5-4	once	15	NA	TRBJ1-4	CASRDQGTTNEKLFF	TGTGCCAGCAGAGATCAGGGAACAACTAATGAAAAACTGTTTTTT